A single T cell receptor (beta chain) is shown here with its context. Its antigen is undetermined. The sample is drawn from a study of post-analysis software for immune sequencing data. Study findings and constraints: Patients showed TRBV5-6, TRBV5-1 and TRBV20-1 among several TRBV segments more frequent than in controls.

TCR beta libraries were prepared from cDNA with unique molecular identifiers. TCRdb reprocessed the PCR reads with MiXCR, giving one entry per CDR3 protein. The sample includes fewer than 700,000 distinct CDR3 sequences, 40% to 50% of them seen just once. Per germline, CDR1 SEHNR and CDR2 FQNEAQ (reference sequence). V dropped 10 bases and J dropped 3 bases, with 15 bases sitting between them. The CDR3 has 13 amino acids. The specimen was blood. This receptor was identified in a girl between 5 and 17 years old with multiple sclerosis. The chain combines TRBV7-9 with TRBJ1-2; D remains ambiguous. This CDR3 is CATGSGLDYGYTF. CDR3 bases: TGTGCCACCGGCTCGGGTCTCGACTATGGCTACACCTTC.